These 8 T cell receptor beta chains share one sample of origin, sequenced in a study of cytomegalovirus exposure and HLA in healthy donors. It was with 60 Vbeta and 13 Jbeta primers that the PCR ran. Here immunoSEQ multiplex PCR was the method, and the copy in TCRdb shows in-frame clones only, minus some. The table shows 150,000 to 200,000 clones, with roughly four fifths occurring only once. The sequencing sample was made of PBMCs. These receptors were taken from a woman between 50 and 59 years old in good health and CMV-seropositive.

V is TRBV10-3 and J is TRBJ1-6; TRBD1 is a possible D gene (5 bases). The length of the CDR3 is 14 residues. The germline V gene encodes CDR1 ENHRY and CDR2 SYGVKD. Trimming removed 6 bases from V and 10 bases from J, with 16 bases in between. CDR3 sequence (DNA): TGTGCCATCAGCTCAGGGCAGGGCGGATCACCCCTCCACTTT. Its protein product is CAISSGQGGSPLHF.

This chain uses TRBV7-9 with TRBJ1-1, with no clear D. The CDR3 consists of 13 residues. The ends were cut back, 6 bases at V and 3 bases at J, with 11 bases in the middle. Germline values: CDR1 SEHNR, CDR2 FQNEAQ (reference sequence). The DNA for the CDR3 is TGTGCCAGCAGGAGAACCCCGGACACTGAAGCTTTCTTT. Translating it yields CASRRTPDTEAFF.

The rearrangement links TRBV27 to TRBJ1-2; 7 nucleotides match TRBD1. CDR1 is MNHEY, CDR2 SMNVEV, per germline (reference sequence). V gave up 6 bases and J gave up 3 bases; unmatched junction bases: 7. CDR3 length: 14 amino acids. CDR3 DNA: TGTGCCAGCAGGAAGACAGGGAAGGACTATGGCTACACCTTC. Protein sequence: CASRKTGKDYGYTF.

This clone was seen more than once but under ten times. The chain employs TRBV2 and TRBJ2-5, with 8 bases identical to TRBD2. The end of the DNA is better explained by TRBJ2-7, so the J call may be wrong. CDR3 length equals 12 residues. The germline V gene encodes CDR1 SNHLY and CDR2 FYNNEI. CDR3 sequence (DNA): TGTGCCAGCAGGACTAGCGCGTACGAGCAGTACTTC. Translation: CASRTSAYEQYF.

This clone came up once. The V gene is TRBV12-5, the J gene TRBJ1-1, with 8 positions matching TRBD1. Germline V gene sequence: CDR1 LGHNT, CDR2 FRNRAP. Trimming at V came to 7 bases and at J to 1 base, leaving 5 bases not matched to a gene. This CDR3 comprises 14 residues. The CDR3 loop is CASEHGQGNTEAFF. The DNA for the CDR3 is TGTGCTAGTGAACATGGACAGGGGAACACTGAAGCTTTCTTT.

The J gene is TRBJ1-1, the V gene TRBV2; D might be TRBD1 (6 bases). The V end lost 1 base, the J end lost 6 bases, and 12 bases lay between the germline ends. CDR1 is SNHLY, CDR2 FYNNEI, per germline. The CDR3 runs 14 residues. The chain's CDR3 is CASSEGTADAEAFF. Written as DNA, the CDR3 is TGTGCCAGCAGTGAAGGGACAGCAGACGCTGAAGCTTTCTTT.

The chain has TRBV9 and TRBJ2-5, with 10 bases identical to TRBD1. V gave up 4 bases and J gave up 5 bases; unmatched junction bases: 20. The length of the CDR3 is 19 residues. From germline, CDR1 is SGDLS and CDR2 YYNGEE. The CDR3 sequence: CASSPRAGGGQGLTETQYF. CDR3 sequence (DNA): TGTGCCAGCAGCCCGAGGGCCGGGGGGGGACAGGGGTTAACGGAGACCCAGTACTTC.

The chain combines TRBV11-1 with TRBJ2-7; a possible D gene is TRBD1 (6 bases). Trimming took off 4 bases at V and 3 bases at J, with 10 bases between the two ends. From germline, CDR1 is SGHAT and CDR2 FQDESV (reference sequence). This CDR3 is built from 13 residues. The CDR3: CASSSGTSYEQYF. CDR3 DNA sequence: TGTGCCAGCAGCTCCGGGACAAGCTACGAGCAGTACTTC.